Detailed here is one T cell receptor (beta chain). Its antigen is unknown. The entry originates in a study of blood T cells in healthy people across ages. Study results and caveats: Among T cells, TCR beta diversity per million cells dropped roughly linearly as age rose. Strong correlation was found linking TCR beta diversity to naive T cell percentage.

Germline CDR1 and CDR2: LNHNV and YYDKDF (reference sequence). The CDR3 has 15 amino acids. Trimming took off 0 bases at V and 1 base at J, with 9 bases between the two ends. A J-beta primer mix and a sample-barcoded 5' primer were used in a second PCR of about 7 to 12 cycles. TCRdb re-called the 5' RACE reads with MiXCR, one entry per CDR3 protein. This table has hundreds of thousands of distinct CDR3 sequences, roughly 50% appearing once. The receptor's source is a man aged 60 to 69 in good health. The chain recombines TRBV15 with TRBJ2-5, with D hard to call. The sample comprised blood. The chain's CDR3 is CATSRDGGTQETQYF. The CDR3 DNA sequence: TGTGCCACCAGCAGAGATGGCGGAACCCAAGAGACCCAGTACTTC.